This TCR beta chain was recovered during a study of T cell repertoires in cytomegalovirus infection. Turning to the study itself: Public TCR beta signatures provided an indication of both CMV infection and a matching HLA type.

V trimming: 5 bases; J trimming: 2 bases; junction bases outside the gene matches: 8. The CDR3 length is 15 residues. Germline V gives CDR1 SGHVS, CDR2 FNYEAQ. As to this clonotype: Its target is not known.

TCRdb redid the calling of the reads with MiXCR, one entry per CDR3 protein. The sample lists some 940,000 distinct CDR3 sequences, about 33% occurring once. Study-level findings and limits: In two of eight donors, the top clonotype was HLA-C-restricted CMV-specific.

The chain couples TRBV7-6 to TRBJ2-7, with 8 bases lining up with TRBD1. This material consisted of cultured CD8+ T cells from PBMCs, taken from culture after CMV antigen stimulation. This TCR was sampled from a human donor in good health (CMV status not recorded). Some clones in this sample may be carry-over from other donors' samples. CDR3 sequence: CASSPLGQGPYEQYF. Here the CDR3 DNA reads TGTGCCAGCAGCCCCCTAGGACAGGGTCCCTACGAGCAGTACTTC.